These T cell receptor beta chains were read from a single sample in a study of brain T cells in children with intractable seizures. Libraries were prepared by immunoSEQ multiplex PCR; TCRdb keeps only in-frame clonotypes and omits some of them. The sample lists 78,000 or so clones, more than 75% seen once, with around 22% in the top ten. This specimen was peripheral blood, taken at surgery. The receptors derive from a girl aged 2 to 10 with Rasmussen encephalitis and intractable seizures. Each CDR3 is given without its conserved first and last residue. The size entry is marked missing in some rows and otherwise reads once, few, many or a size class.

V | size | CDR3
TRBV5-6 | . | ASSLGLSNTGELF
TRBV19 | . | ASSIVAGRDTEAF
TRBV30 | once | ACPGQGTGGYT
TRBV5-1 | . | ASSFLLQAMNTEAF
TRBV5-1 | . | ASSSPRDRGSDTEAF
TRBV5-4 | . | ASSLDSNQPQH
TRBV3-1/TRBV3-2 | . | ASSQALSGNTIY
TRBV11-3 | . | ASSLVNTGELF
TRBV9 | . | ASSSERQWGNGYT
TRBV3-1/TRBV3-2 | once | ASSRTSGGPVYEQY
TRBV20-1 | . | SASLGGRGTEAF
TRBV6-5 | . | ASSFPGYTEAF
TRBV27 | . | ASSQLTGQGLSYEQY
TRBV6-5 | few | ASSLLISYNEQF
TRBV6-9 | . | ASSWDRASASGRNEQY
TRBV13 | . | ASSRDGETEAF
TRBV19 | . | ASSEGASSGNTIY
TRBV7-2 | . | ASSLAGGAVRNEQY
TRBV6-1 | . | ASREGMGGLYEQY
TRBV5-1 | . | ASSFGIPTATDTQY
TRBV27 | . | ASSLSRGGQPQH
TRBV30 | once | AWSVEGYGYT
TRBV7-9 | . | ASSPDGRSNQPQH
TRBV30 | . | AWSALAGTDTQY
TRBV6-5 | . | ASSYTGVRDEQY
TRBV9 | . | ASSVGGFGYT